The entry below describes one TCR beta chain. These data belong to a study of long-term antiretroviral therapy in people with HIV. Cryopreserved PBMC numbered roughly 1-11 million per sample before DNA extraction. With survey level as its setting, the immunoSEQ assay was v3.0. Using immunoSEQ multiplex PCR, the repertoire was profiled, and TCRdb retains in-frame clones only, with some absent. Of around 26,000 clones in the sample, under 85% were seen once. The TCR originated in a woman in her thirties or forties with HIV. The sequenced sample was unsorted PBMCs, obtained 1.1 years before starting antiretroviral therapy.

The CDR3 DNA reads as TGCGCCAGCAGCCAAGGGTCCTTCTATGGCTACACCTTC. Its protein is CASSQGSFYGYTF. This chain connects TRBV4-1 to TRBJ1-2, with D unresolved. The V end was cut by 1 base, the J end by 4 bases, with 7 bases between. Germline-derived CDR1 and CDR2 are MGHRA and YSYEKL. CDR3 length: 13 amino acids.